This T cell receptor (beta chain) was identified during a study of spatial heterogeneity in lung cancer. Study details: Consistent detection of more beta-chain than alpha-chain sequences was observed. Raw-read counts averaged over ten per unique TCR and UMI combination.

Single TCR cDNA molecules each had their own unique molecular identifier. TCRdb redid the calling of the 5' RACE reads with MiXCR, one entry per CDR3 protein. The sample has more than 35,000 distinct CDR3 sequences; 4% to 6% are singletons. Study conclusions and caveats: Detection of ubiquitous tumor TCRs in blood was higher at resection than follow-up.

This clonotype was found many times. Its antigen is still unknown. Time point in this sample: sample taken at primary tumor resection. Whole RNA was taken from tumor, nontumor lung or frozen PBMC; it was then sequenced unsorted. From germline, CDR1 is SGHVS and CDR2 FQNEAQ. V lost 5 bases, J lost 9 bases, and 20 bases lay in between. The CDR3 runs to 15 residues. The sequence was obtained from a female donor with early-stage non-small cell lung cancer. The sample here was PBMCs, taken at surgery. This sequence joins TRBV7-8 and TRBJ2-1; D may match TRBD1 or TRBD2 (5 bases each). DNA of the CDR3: TGTGCCAGCAGCCCACGAGACGTGGGGGTGATTGAGCAGTTCTTC. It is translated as CASSPRDVGVIEQFF.